This T cell receptor beta chain is drawn from a study of T cells in tuberculosis. Across the study: The T cells targeted glucose monomycolate, a mycobacterial lipid, via CD1B.

This clone was seen a single time. Method: immunoSEQ multiplex PCR; TCRdb's copy keeps in-frame clones and lacks some. The table shows approximately 100,000 clones, with roughly 91% occurring only once. Cells were sorted from thawed PBMC rested overnight and stained with GMM-loaded CD1B tetramer, viability dye and anti-CD3. CD1B tetramers were loaded with Rhodococcus equi-derived C32 glucose monomycolate. Approximately 95,000 tetramer-negative cells were sorted from each donor. The sequence was obtained from an adult woman with latent tuberculosis. Sequencing was performed on CD1b-GMM tetramer-negative cells sorted from PBMCs.

CDR3: CSVEVLRGGRNYGYTF. In DNA, the CDR3 is TGCAGCGTTGAAGTACTACGGGGAGGGCGCAACTATGGCTACACCTTC. V is TRBV29-1 and J is TRBJ1-2; D gene uncertain. The V gene's germline CDR1 is SQVTM and CDR2 ANQGSEA. The V end lost 1 base, the J end lost 2 bases, and 17 bases lay between the germline ends. This CDR3 is 16 amino acids long.